The clone carrying this T cell receptor (beta chain) was counted ten times or more. The antigen remains unidentified. Construction of TCR beta libraries relied on iRepertoire HTBI primers and on Arm-PCR targeting CDR3 regions. MiXCR was run by TCRdb on the multiplex PCR reads, yielding one entry per CDR3 protein. The table has about 420,000 distinct CDR3 sequences, 23% seen once; the top ten hold approximately 25%. The data belong to a study of regulatory T cells in long-lasting Graves disease. Study information: Persistent Graves' disease denoted over 5 years of antithyroid drugs plus positive TSH receptor antibodies.

Time point defined: persistent/refractory GD, antithyroid drugs over 5 years with positive TRAb. PBMC RNA served as the TCR library source. The CDR3 is 16 amino acids. V trimming: 4 bases; J trimming: 8 bases; junction bases outside the gene matches: 16. The germline V gene has CDR1 MNHEY and CDR2 SMNVEV (reference sequence). Study-wide results and limits: Persistent cases favored TRBV28, TRBJ1-2 and TRBJ2-5. The study found persistent patients shared more public clonotypes (around 2,500) than new patients (about 1,000).

The rearrangement joins TRBV27 to TRBJ1-2; the match to TRBD1 covers 7 bases. The specimen was peripheral blood mononuclear cells (PBMCs), collected when the disease was refractory, from a patient treated with antithyroid drugs. This TCR was sampled from a female donor with Graves disease. The CDR3 protein is CASSSLAQQGIQGYTF. The CDR3 DNA reads TGTGCCAGCAGTTCTCTGGCCCAACAGGGGATCCAGGGCTACACCTTC.